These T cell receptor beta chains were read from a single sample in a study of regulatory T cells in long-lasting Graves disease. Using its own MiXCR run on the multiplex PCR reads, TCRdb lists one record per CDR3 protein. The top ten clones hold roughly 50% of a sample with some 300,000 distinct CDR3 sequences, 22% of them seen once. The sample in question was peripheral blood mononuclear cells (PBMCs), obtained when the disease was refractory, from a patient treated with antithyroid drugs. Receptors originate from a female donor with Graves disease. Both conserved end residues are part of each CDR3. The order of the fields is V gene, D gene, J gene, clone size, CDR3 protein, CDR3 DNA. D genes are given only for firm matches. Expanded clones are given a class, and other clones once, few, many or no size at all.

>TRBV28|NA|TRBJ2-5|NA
CATRRLGDPPLDQYF
TGTGCCACCCGACGACTGGGGGACCCCCCCTTGGACCAGTACTTC
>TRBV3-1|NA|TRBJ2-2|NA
CASRVTVSSERNTGELFF
TGTGCCAGCAGAGTTACCGTATCTAGCGAACGAAACACCGGGGAGCTGTTTTTT
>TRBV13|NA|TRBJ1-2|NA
CASRVLGRSYGYTF
TGTGCCAGCCGGGTTCTTGGCAGAAGTTATGGCTACACCTTC
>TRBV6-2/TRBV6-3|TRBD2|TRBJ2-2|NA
CASGGTSGRSNTGELFF
TGTGCCAGCGGCGGGACTAGCGGGAGATCGAACACCGGGGAGCTGTTTTTT
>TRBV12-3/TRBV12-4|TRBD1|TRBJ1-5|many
CASTRTGSNQPQHF
TGTGCCAGCACCAGGACAGGGAGCAATCAGCCCCAGCATTTT
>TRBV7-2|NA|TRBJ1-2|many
CASSPPPPVVYGYTF
TGTGCCAGCAGCCCACCGCCTCCAGTCGTATATGGCTACACCTTC
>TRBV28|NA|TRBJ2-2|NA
CASSPMTGVDTGELFF
TGTGCCAGCAGCCCAATGACCGGGGTCGACACCGGGGAGCTGTTTTTT
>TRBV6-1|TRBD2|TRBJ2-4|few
CASAKLAGLYIQYF
TGTGCCAGCGCAAAACTAGCGGGATTATACATTCAGTACTTC
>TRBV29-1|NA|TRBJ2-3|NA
CSVEADTDTQYF
TGCAGCGTTGAGGCGGACACAGATACGCAGTATTTT
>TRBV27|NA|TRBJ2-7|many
CASSNPDSYEQYF
TGTGCCAGCAGTAACCCGGACAGCTACGAGCAGTACTTC
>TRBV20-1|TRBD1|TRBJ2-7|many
CSARVKDRAYEQYF
TGCAGTGCTAGAGTCAAGGACAGGGCCTACGAGCAGTACTTC
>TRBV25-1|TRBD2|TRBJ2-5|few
CASREAVAGAGETQYF
TGTGCCAGCAGGGAAGCGGTCGCGGGAGCTGGTGAGACCCAGTACTTC
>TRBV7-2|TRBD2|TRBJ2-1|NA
CASSLIAGVSYNEQFF
TGTGCCAGCAGCTTAATAGCGGGAGTATCCTACAATGAGCAGTTCTTC
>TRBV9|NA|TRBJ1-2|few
CASSVRTGNYGYTF
TGTGCCAGCAGCGTACGCACAGGAAACTATGGCTACACCTTC
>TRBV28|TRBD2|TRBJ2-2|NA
CASAPGLGNTGELFF
TGTGCCAGCGCTCCGGGACTAGGGAACACCGGGGAGCTGTTTTTT
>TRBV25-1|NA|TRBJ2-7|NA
CASSFPWTINEQYF
TGTGCCAGCAGCTTCCCCTGGACTATCAACGAGCAGTACTTC
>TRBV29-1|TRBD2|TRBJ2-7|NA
CSVEGGEEYEQYF
TGCAGCGTTGAGGGAGGGGAAGAATACGAGCAGTACTTC
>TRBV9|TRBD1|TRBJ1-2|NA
CASRDRSDYGYTF
TGTGCCAGCAGGGACAGGTCGGACTATGGCTACACCTTC
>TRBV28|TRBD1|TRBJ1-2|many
CASRVQGRLDYGYTF
TGTGCCAGCAGGGTACAGGGGCGGTTGGACTATGGCTACACCTTC
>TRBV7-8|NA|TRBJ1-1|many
CASSLGTATEAFF
TGTGCCAGCAGCTTAGGGACGGCCACTGAAGCTTTCTTT
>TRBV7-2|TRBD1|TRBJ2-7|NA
CASSLGPGTGFGRPYEQYF
TGTGCCAGCAGCTTAGGACCCGGGACAGGGTTCGGGAGGCCCTACGAGCAGTACTTC
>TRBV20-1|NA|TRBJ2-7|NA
CSANSGSYEQYF
TGCAGTGCTAATAGCGGCTCCTACGAGCAGTACTTC
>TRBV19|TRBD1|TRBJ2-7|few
CATKRGQGTYEQYF
TGTGCCACGAAAAGGGGGCAGGGAACCTACGAGCAGTACTTC
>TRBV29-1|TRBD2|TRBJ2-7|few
CSAGTSIYEQYF
TGCAGCGCTGGGACTAGCATCTACGAGCAGTACTTC
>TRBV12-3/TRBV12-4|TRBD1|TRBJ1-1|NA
CASSPWTGRLDTEAFF
TGTGCCAGCAGTCCCTGGACAGGGCGATTGGACACTGAAGCTTTCTTT
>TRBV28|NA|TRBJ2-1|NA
CASSLARNNEQFF
TGTGCCAGCAGTTTAGCCAGGAACAATGAGCAGTTCTTC
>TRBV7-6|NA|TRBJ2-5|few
CASSPRLLQETQYF
TGTGCCAGCAGCCCGAGACTGTTACAAGAGACCCAGTACTTC
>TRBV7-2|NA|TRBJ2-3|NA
CASSPRPSWGGTDTQYF
TGTGCCAGCAGCCCTCGTCCCTCCTGGGGGGGCACAGATACGCAGTATTTT
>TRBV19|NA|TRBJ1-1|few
CASNGRNTEAFF
TGTGCCAGTAACGGCAGGAACACTGAAGCTTTCTTT